A selection of T cell receptor beta chains follows, all from one sample in a study of beta chain features in type 1 diabetes. TCRdb's copy holds only in-frame clones and misses some; the assay was immunoSEQ multiplex PCR. This sample has around 310,000 clones; 11% occur once, and the top ten carry over 0.015%. The specimen sequenced was naive CD4+ T cells from blood. Every receptor here comes from a woman aged 25 to 45 in good health. Each CDR3 is given with its conserved first and last residue. D genes are given only for firm matches. Clone size is given for some rows only: seen once, a few or many times, or a class if the clone is expanded.

J gene,clone size,V gene,D gene,CDR3 protein,CDR3 DNA
TRBJ1-1,NA,TRBV4-2,NA,CASSQELLQGSGAFF,TGTGCCAGCAGCCAAGAATTACTGCAGGGCAGTGGAGCTTTCTTT
TRBJ2-7,NA,TRBV5-6,NA,CASSFGGSSYEQYF,TGTGCCAGCAGCTTTGGAGGGAGCTCCTACGAGCAGTACTTC
TRBJ2-1,NA,TRBV10-3,NA,CAISGTPYNEQFF,TGTGCCATCAGTGGGACACCCTACAATGAGCAGTTCTTC
TRBJ2-3,NA,TRBV7-2,NA,CASSPYTDTQYF,TGTGCCAGCAGCCCCTACACAGATACGCAGTATTTT
TRBJ2-3,NA,TRBV11-2,NA,CASSARSTDTQYF,TGTGCCAGCAGCGCCCGGAGCACAGATACGCAGTATTTT
TRBJ2-5,few,TRBV18,NA,CASSPQGVQETQYF,TGTGCCAGCTCACCACAGGGGGTTCAAGAGACCCAGTACTTC
TRBJ1-1,few,TRBV28,NA,CASSPGQPNTEAFF,TGTGCCAGCAGTCCCGGACAGCCGAACACTGAAGCTTTCTTT
TRBJ2-1,NA,TRBV5-1,TRBD2,CASSLGAGGYNEQFF,TGCGCCAGCAGCTTAGGGGCGGGGGGCTACAATGAGCAGTTCTTC
TRBJ1-1,NA,TRBV9,NA,CASSPVNTEAFF,TGTGCCAGCAGTCCAGTGAACACTGAAGCTTTCTTT
TRBJ1-1,NA,TRBV7-2,NA,CASSLAGRLNTEAFF,TGTGCCAGCAGCTTAGCGGGCAGACTGAACACTGAAGCTTTCTTT
TRBJ1-1,NA,TRBV7-9,TRBD1,CASSLTTGVTEAFF,TGTGCCAGCAGCTTAACAACAGGGGTCACTGAAGCTTTCTTT
TRBJ1-1,few,TRBV5-1,NA,CASSLGGTRGTEAFF,TGCGCCAGCAGCTTGGGGGGTACACGGGGCACTGAAGCTTTCTTT
TRBJ2-1,NA,TRBV11-2,TRBD2,CASSLGLAGSYNEQFF,TGTGCCAGCAGCTTAGGACTAGCGGGCTCCTACAATGAGCAGTTCTTC
TRBJ1-2,NA,TRBV27,NA,CASSLLGRAHYGYTF,TGTGCCAGCAGTTTACTCGGCAGGGCGCACTATGGCTACACCTTC
TRBJ2-7,few,TRBV5-4,TRBD2,CASRNRGRGYEQYF,TGTGCCAGCAGAAATCGCGGGAGGGGCTACGAGCAGTACTTC
TRBJ2-7,few,TRBV13,NA,CASSLRQAYYEQYF,TGTGCCAGCAGCTTACGGCAGGCTTACTACGAGCAGTACTTC
TRBJ1-5,NA,TRBV10-3,NA,CAISESGDRGNQPQHF,TGTGCCATCAGTGAGTCGGGGGATCGGGGGAATCAGCCCCAGCATTTT
TRBJ2-1,few,TRBV30,NA,CAWSGTSSVNEQFF,TGTGCCTGGTCCGGGACTTCCTCTGTCAATGAGCAGTTCTTC
TRBJ1-2,NA,TRBV28,NA,CASSLSVEGYTF,TGTGCCAGCAGTTTATCGGTCGAGGGCTACACCTTC
TRBJ2-7,NA,TRBV28,TRBD2,CASRQASTSGTYEQYF,TGTGCCAGCAGGCAAGCCTCGACTAGCGGGACATACGAGCAGTACTTC
TRBJ1-1,few,TRBV6-5,TRBD1,CASTQGAGGAFF,TGTGCCAGCACTCAGGGGGCAGGAGGGGCTTTCTTT
TRBJ1-2,NA,TRBV29-1,TRBD1,CSVEDLNRQGLNYGYTF,TGCAGCGTTGAAGATCTAAACAGACAGGGACTTAACTATGGCTACACCTTC
TRBJ2-2,NA,TRBV7-3,TRBD2,CASSLTGRGAGELFF,TGTGCCAGCAGCTTAACAGGGAGGGGTGCCGGGGAGCTGTTTTTT
TRBJ2-7,few,TRBV2,NA,CASSVYEQYF,TGTGCCAGCAGTGTATACGAGCAGTACTTC
TRBJ1-4,NA,TRBV5-1,NA,CASSFGLKREGEKLFF,TGCGCCAGCAGCTTCGGGTTGAAAAGGGAGGGGGAAAAACTGTTTTTT
TRBJ1-5,NA,TRBV5-8,NA,CASSKQGWQPQHF,TGTGCCAGCAGCAAACAGGGTTGGCAGCCCCAGCATTTT
TRBJ2-2,few,TRBV4-3,NA,CASSQEPGTGELFF,TGCGCCAGCAGCCAAGAGCCGGGGACCGGGGAGCTGTTTTTT
TRBJ2-5,few,TRBV18,TRBD2,CASSPRTSVQETQYF,TGTGCCAGCTCACCACGGACTAGTGTACAAGAGACCCAGTACTTC
TRBJ2-3,NA,TRBV29-1,TRBD1,CSVAGTGESSDTQYF,TGCAGCGTGGCCGGGACAGGCGAAAGCTCAGATACGCAGTATTTT
TRBJ2-7,few,TRBV4-2,TRBD2,CASSQAFGLAGATSYEQYF,TGTGCCAGCAGCCAAGCCTTTGGACTAGCGGGAGCTACCTCCTACGAGCAGTACTTC
TRBJ2-7,NA,TRBV27,NA,CASSRDTSYEQYF,TGTGCCAGCAGTCGGGACACCTCCTACGAGCAGTACTTC
TRBJ2-1,NA,TRBV7-3,TRBD2,CASSLFNWLAGGDEQFF,TGTGCCAGCAGCTTATTTAACTGGCTAGCGGGAGGGGATGAGCAGTTCTTC